This is a list of T cell receptor beta chains from one sample in a study of T cells expressing NK-cell markers. TCRdb reanalyzed the 5' RACE reads, giving one entry per CDR3 protein sequence and no DNA. The listing contains over 350,000 distinct CDR3 sequences. Sequences were obtained from blood T cells: a sorted CD56 or NKG2C T cell subset, CD4+ or CD8+ T cells, or bulk PBMC T cells (not recorded which). The receptors shown here come from a woman between 45 and 60 years old in good health. Both conserved end residues are part of each CDR3. The order of the fields is V gene, J gene, CDR3 protein.

v_gene: TRBV7-9
j_gene: TRBJ2-5
CDR3aa: CASRFSGLETQYF

v_gene: TRBV4-2
j_gene: TRBJ2-5
CDR3aa: CASSQDSSGGRGSQETQYF

v_gene: TRBV4-2
j_gene: TRBJ2-7
CDR3aa: CASSRDGREQYF

v_gene: TRBV3-1
j_gene: TRBJ1-4
CDR3aa: CASSPSAEKLFF

v_gene: TRBV3-1
j_gene: TRBJ2-5
CDR3aa: CASSQVRPGLAGGPQETQYF

v_gene: TRBV11-3
j_gene: TRBJ2-4
CDR3aa: CASSSTGADIQYF

v_gene: TRBV7-8
j_gene: TRBJ2-3
CDR3aa: CASSLNLRWDTQYF

v_gene: TRBV10-3
j_gene: TRBJ2-3
CDR3aa: CAISEPIAGAADTQYF

v_gene: TRBV5-5
j_gene: TRBJ2-2
CDR3aa: CASSLARGNPENTGELFF

v_gene: TRBV20-1
j_gene: TRBJ1-6
CDR3aa: CSAQLPNSPLHF

v_gene: TRBV4-1
j_gene: TRBJ2-7
CDR3aa: CASSQGGGALAGASNEQYF

v_gene: TRBV20-1
j_gene: TRBJ2-4
CDR3aa: CSARTGNIQYF

v_gene: TRBV7-9
j_gene: TRBJ2-6
CDR3aa: CASSSPPGQWAGANVLTF

v_gene: TRBV12-3/TRBV12-4
j_gene: TRBJ2-7
CDR3aa: CASSLYVVEGFYEQYF

v_gene: TRBV14
j_gene: TRBJ2-2
CDR3aa: CASSPGTGAFYTGELFF

v_gene: TRBV10-3
j_gene: TRBJ2-1
CDR3aa: CATGGDIAGHWDEQFF

v_gene: TRBV4-1
j_gene: TRBJ2-1
CDR3aa: CASSQAGEDSYNEQFF

v_gene: TRBV5-1
j_gene: TRBJ2-7
CDR3aa: CASSPLGTGVTYEQYF